This T cell receptor (beta chain) appears in the sequencing data of a study of Graves' ophthalmopathy and Graves' hyperthyroidism. The CDR3 length is 14 residues. V gave up 4 bases and J gave up 3 bases, with 10 bases separating them. This clonotype was seen at least ten times. Its antigen is unknown. The study amplified TCR beta CDR3 regions using RNA transcripts. First-round RT-PCR relied on HTBI primers, and a second-round multiplex PCR came next. Each CDR3 protein is one row after TCRdb ran MiXCR on the multiplex PCR reads. Among 650,000 to 800,000 distinct CDR3 sequences, just over 40% were seen once, and the ten largest hold 3% to 4%. Donors with ophthalmopathy: moderate-to-severe activity, CAS ≥3, NOSPECS ≥4, duration under 3 months. Study outcomes and limitations: In blood appeared most of the expanded thyroid clonotypes whose frequency exceeded 0.001.

The source of this sequence is an adult man with Graves' ophthalmopathy. The specimen sequenced was peripheral blood. V is TRBV12-3 or TRBV12-4 and J is TRBJ1-5; a possible D gene is TRBD1 (5 bases). CDR3 region: CASSSQQANQPQHF. The CDR3 bases are TGTGCCAGCAGTTCCCAACAGGCCAATCAGCCCCAGCATTTT.